This is a list of T cell receptor beta chains from one sample in a study of T cell changes during pregnancy in multiple sclerosis. Some clones are missing from TCRdb's copy, which holds only in-frame ones; the method was immunoSEQ multiplex PCR. Among under 50,000 clones listed, around 93% were seen once. The material was CD8+ T cells from peripheral blood mononuclear cells, obtained after pregnancy. The receptors come from a female donor with multiple sclerosis, enrolled in a pregnancy study. Both conserved end residues are part of each CDR3. The D gene is left open where the match is weak. For some rows the clone size is stated as once, few or many, or as a class when expanded; others skip it.

abundance: .; d_gene: .; v_gene: TRBV4-2; j_gene: TRBJ1-1; CDR3nt: TGTGCCAGCACCTCCGGGTGGACTGAAGCTTTCTTT; CDR3aa: CASTSGWTEAFF
abundance: .; d_gene: .; v_gene: TRBV29-1; j_gene: TRBJ1-2; CDR3nt: TGCAGCGTGGAAGGACGAGGCTATGGCTACACCTTC; CDR3aa: CSVEGRGYGYTF
abundance: .; d_gene: .; v_gene: TRBV11-1; j_gene: TRBJ2-7; CDR3nt: TGTGCCAGCAGCTTAAGGGACATTCAGTCCTACGAGCAGTACTTC; CDR3aa: CASSLRDIQSYEQYF
abundance: .; d_gene: .; v_gene: TRBV2; j_gene: TRBJ1-2; CDR3nt: TGTGCCAGCAGTGTGGCGGGGTCCGGTGGCTACACCTTC; CDR3aa: CASSVAGSGGYTF
abundance: once; d_gene: TRBD2; v_gene: TRBV9; j_gene: TRBJ2-3; CDR3nt: TGTGCCAGCAGCCCCATAGGCGGCGGGAGGGCCGAAGATACGCAGTATTTT; CDR3aa: CASSPIGGGRAEDTQYF
abundance: .; d_gene: TRBD2; v_gene: TRBV7-3; j_gene: TRBJ2-3; CDR3nt: TGTGCCAGCAGCCCTAGCGGGAGGGCCTTGGATACGCAGTATTTT; CDR3aa: CASSPSGRALDTQYF
abundance: .; d_gene: .; v_gene: TRBV5-1; j_gene: TRBJ1-2; CDR3nt: TGCGCCAGCAGCTTGGCCGTGGCAGGCGATGGCTACACCTTC; CDR3aa: CASSLAVAGDGYTF
abundance: few; d_gene: .; v_gene: TRBV19; j_gene: TRBJ1-1; CDR3nt: TGTGCCAGTAGTATCGACAGGCTTGAAGCTTTCTTT; CDR3aa: CASSIDRLEAFF
abundance: .; d_gene: TRBD1; v_gene: TRBV6-6; j_gene: TRBJ2-5; CDR3nt: TGTGCCAGCAGTTCAGGGGGAGAGACCCAGTACTTC; CDR3aa: CASSSGGETQYF
abundance: once; d_gene: TRBD2; v_gene: TRBV4-2; j_gene: TRBJ2-1; CDR3nt: TGTGCCAGCAGCCAAGACGTCCTGCTAGCGGAACACTATGAGCAGTTCTTC; CDR3aa: CASSQDVLLAEHYEQFF
abundance: .; d_gene: .; v_gene: TRBV30; j_gene: TRBJ2-7; CDR3nt: TGTGCCTGGAGTCTGACGGGGACTCGAACCTACGAGCAGTACTTC; CDR3aa: CAWSLTGTRTYEQYF
abundance: .; d_gene: .; v_gene: TRBV4-1; j_gene: TRBJ2-1; CDR3nt: TGCGCCAGCAGCCAAGAAGGGCGGGTCTCCTACAATGAGCAGTTCTTC; CDR3aa: CASSQEGRVSYNEQFF
abundance: .; d_gene: .; v_gene: TRBV4-1; j_gene: TRBJ1-2; CDR3nt: TGCGCCAGCAGCCAAGGGTTAGGGCAGGGTTATGGCTACACCTTC; CDR3aa: CASSQGLGQGYGYTF
abundance: .; d_gene: .; v_gene: TRBV4-2; j_gene: TRBJ1-5; CDR3nt: TGTGCCAGCAGCCAAGTCGGGGTAAGCAATCAGCCCCAGCATTTT; CDR3aa: CASSQVGVSNQPQHF
abundance: .; d_gene: TRBD2; v_gene: TRBV6-1; j_gene: TRBJ2-5; CDR3nt: TGTGCCAGCAGTGACGGGGTGGGAGGGGAGACCCAGTACTTC; CDR3aa: CASSDGVGGETQYF
abundance: once; d_gene: TRBD1; v_gene: TRBV4-2; j_gene: TRBJ1-4; CDR3nt: TGTGCCAGCAGCCAAGATGCCTGGACAGGGGGGCCTAATGAAAAACTGTTTTTT; CDR3aa: CASSQDAWTGGPNEKLFF
abundance: .; d_gene: TRBD1; v_gene: TRBV27; j_gene: TRBJ2-2; CDR3nt: TGTGCCAGCAGTTGGGACAGGGTTTCCAACGCGAACACCGGGGAGCTGTTTTTT; CDR3aa: CASSWDRVSNANTGELFF
abundance: .; d_gene: .; v_gene: TRBV29-1; j_gene: TRBJ1-1; CDR3nt: TGCAGCGTTTCCAGGGGCACAGGGTCCCGTGGTAACACTGAAGCTTTCTTT; CDR3aa: CSVSRGTGSRGNTEAFF
abundance: .; d_gene: TRBD2; v_gene: TRBV9; j_gene: TRBJ2-3; CDR3nt: TGTGCCAGCAGCCCTAGAGCGGGAGCTGGCACAGATACGCAGTATTTT; CDR3aa: CASSPRAGAGTDTQYF